This TCR beta chain was recorded in a study of Graves' ophthalmopathy and Graves' hyperthyroidism. Study conclusions and caveats: Separation of ophthalmopathy from stable hyperthyroidism was achieved by a 13-signature model, at about 90% sensitivity and roughly 81% specificity. Detected in blood as well were most expanded thyroid clonotypes with frequency above 0.001.

Recruitment covered hyperthyroidism patients aged 18 to 65 whose new diagnosis was of under 2 months' duration. Amplifying from RNA transcripts, the study obtained TCR beta CDR3 regions. Scientists carried out first-round RT-PCR using HTBI primers and then a second-round multiplex PCR. TCRdb ran MiXCR on the multiplex PCR reads and lists one entry per CDR3 protein. Of hundreds of thousands of distinct CDR3 sequences listed, 20% to 25% are singletons. In its sample, this clonotype was seen many times. Its target is not known. Trimming cost V 2 bases and J 7 bases; bases outside gene matches: 8. There are 14 residues in the CDR3. Per germline, CDR1 SGHTA and CDR2 FQGNSA.

The rearrangement links TRBV7-2 to TRBJ2-7; 7 positions match TRBD2. The TCR sequence derives from a woman aged 18-35 years with stable Graves' hyperthyroidism. Some clones in this sample may be carry-over from other donors' samples. Sequencing was carried out using peripheral blood. The CDR3 DNA reads as TGTGCCAGCAGCTTATTGGCGGGAGCGAGAGAGCAGTACTTC. It encodes CASSLLAGAREQYF.